Listed below are T cell receptor beta chains from one sample, sequenced in a study of blood T cell repertoires in COVID-19. Using immunoSEQ multiplex PCR, the repertoire was profiled, and TCRdb retains in-frame clones only, with some absent. The repertoire holds 250,000 to 350,000 clones, with roughly 83% as singletons. The source material was peripheral blood. The source is a human donor with COVID-19, enrolled during active disease. The donor label of this sample is uncertain. CDR3s include the opening cysteine and the closing phenylalanine or tryptophan. A D gene is named only where the DNA matches it firmly. Size is stated for part of the rows, as once, few or many counts, or as a class when the clone is expanded.

clone size: few
D gene: .
V gene: TRBV5-8
J gene: TRBJ1-5
CDR3 length: 16
CDR3 protein: CASSRLRGYSNQPQHF
CDR3 DNA: TGTGCCAGCAGCCGACTCCGAGGATATAGCAATCAGCCCCAGCATTTT

clone size: .
D gene: .
V gene: TRBV29-1
J gene: TRBJ2-3
CDR3 length: 12
CDR3 protein: CSVFLGGDTQYF
CDR3 DNA: TGCAGCGTTTTCCTCGGAGGGGATACGCAGTATTTT

clone size: .
D gene: .
V gene: TRBV7-2
J gene: TRBJ1-1
CDR3 length: 15
CDR3 protein: CASSLNQGGSTEAFF
CDR3 DNA: TGTGCCAGCAGCTTAAATCAGGGCGGGAGCACTGAAGCTTTCTTT

clone size: .
D gene: .
V gene: TRBV9
J gene: TRBJ2-3
CDR3 length: 14
CDR3 protein: CASSVAGIGDTQYF
CDR3 DNA: TGTGCCAGCAGCGTAGCCGGTATCGGAGATACGCAGTATTTT

clone size: once
D gene: .
V gene: TRBV10-3
J gene: TRBJ2-7
CDR3 length: 14
CDR3 protein: CAISENLQAYEQYF
CDR3 DNA: TGTGCCATCAGTGAAAATTTACAGGCCTACGAGCAGTACTTC

clone size: .
D gene: .
V gene: TRBV5-1
J gene: TRBJ2-7
CDR3 length: 14
CDR3 protein: CASSLDGEPYEQYF
CDR3 DNA: TGCGCCAGCAGCTTGGACGGGGAACCCTACGAGCAGTACTTC

clone size: .
D gene: .
V gene: TRBV7-3
J gene: TRBJ2-3
CDR3 length: 13
CDR3 protein: CASSVARTDTQYF
CDR3 DNA: TGTGCCAGCAGCGTCGCTAGGACAGATACGCAGTATTTT

clone size: .
D gene: .
V gene: TRBV28
J gene: TRBJ2-7
CDR3 length: 13
CDR3 protein: CASEAGFTYEQYF
CDR3 DNA: TGTGCCAGCGAAGCAGGGTTCACCTACGAGCAGTACTTC

clone size: once
D gene: TRBD2
V gene: TRBV20-1
J gene: TRBJ2-1
CDR3 length: 14
CDR3 protein: CSASKREGNNEQFF
CDR3 DNA: TGCAGTGCTAGTAAACGGGAGGGTAACAATGAGCAGTTCTTC

clone size: once
D gene: TRBD2
V gene: TRBV12-3/TRBV12-4
J gene: TRBJ2-1
CDR3 length: 12
CDR3 protein: CVCSGIDNEQFF
CDR3 DNA: TGTGTCTGTAGCGGGATCGACAATGAGCAGTTCTTC

clone size: .
D gene: .
V gene: TRBV21-1
J gene: TRBJ2-7
CDR3 length: 16
CDR3 protein: CASTPQDYKLPYEQYF
CDR3 DNA: TGTGCCAGCACCCCACAAGACTACAAGCTCCCCTACGAGCAGTACTTC

clone size: .
D gene: .
V gene: TRBV21-1
J gene: TRBJ1-5
CDR3 length: 19
CDR3 protein: CASSKGVGAQGANNQPQHF
CDR3 DNA: TGTGCCAGCAGCAAAGGTGTGGGGGCACAGGGGGCCAATAATCAGCCCCAGCATTTT